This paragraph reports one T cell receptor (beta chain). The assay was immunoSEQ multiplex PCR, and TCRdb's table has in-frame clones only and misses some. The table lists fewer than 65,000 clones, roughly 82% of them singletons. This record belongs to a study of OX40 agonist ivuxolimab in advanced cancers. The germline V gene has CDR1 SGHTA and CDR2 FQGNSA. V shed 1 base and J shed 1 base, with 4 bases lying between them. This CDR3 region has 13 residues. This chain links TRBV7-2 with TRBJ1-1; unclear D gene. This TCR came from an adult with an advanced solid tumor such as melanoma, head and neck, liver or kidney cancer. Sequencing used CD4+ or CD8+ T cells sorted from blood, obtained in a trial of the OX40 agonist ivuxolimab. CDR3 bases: TGTGCCAGCAGCTTAGAGCAGAACACTGAAGCTTTCTTT. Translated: CASSLEQNTEAFF.